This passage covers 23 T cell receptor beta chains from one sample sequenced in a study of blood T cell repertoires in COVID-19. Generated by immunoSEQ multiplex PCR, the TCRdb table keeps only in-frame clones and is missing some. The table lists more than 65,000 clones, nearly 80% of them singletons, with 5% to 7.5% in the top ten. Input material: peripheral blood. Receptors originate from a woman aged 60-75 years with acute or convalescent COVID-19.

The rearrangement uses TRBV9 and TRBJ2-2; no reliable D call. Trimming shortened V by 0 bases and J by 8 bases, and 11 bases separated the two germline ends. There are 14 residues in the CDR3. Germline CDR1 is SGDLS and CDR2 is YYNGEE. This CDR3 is CASSVGASAGELFF. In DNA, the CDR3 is TGTGCCAGCAGCGTAGGAGCCTCCGCGGGGGAGCTGTTTTTT. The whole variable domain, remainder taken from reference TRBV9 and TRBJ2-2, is DSGVTQTPKHLITATGQRVTLRCSPRSGDLSVYWYQQSLDQGLQFLIQYYNGEERAKGNILERFSAQQFPDLHSELNLSSLELGDSALYFCASSVGASAGELFFGEGSRLTVL.

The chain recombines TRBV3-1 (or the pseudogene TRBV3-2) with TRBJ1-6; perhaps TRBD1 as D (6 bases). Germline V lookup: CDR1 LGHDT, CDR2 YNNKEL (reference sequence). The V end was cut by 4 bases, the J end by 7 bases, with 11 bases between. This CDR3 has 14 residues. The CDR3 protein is CASSLRGQNSPLHF. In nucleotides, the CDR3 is TGTGCCAGCAGCCTCAGGGGTCAGAATTCACCCCTCCACTTT.

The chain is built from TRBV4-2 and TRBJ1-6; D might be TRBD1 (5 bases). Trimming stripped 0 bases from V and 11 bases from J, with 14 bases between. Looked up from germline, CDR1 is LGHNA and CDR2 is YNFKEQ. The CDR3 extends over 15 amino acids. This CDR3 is CASSQEGGAGTPLHF. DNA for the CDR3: TGTGCCAGCAGCCAAGAGGGTGGGGCGGGGACACCCCTCCACTTT.

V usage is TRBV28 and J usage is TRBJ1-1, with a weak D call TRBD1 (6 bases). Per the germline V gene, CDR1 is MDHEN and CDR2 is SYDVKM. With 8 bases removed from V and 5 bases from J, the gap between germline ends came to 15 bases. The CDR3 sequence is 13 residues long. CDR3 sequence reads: CASGTGMLTEAFF. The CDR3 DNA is TGTGCCAGCGGCACAGGGATGTTGACTGAAGCTTTCTTT.

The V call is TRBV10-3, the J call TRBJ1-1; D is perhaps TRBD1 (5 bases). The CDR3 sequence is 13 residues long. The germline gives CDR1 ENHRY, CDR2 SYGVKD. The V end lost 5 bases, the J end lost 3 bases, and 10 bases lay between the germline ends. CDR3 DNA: TGTGCCATCAGTATTGCAGGGTACACTGAAGCTTTCTTT. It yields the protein CAISIAGYTEAFF.

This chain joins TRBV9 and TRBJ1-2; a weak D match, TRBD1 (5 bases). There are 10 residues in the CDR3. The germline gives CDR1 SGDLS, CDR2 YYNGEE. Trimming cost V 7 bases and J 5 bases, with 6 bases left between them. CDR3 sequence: CASQGYGYTF. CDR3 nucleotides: TGTGCCAGCCAGGGTTATGGCTACACCTTC.

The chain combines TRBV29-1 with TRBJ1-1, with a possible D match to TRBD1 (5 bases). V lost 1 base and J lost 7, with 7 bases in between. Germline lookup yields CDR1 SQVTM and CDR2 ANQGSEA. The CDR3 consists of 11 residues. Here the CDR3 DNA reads TGCAGCGTTGAAGGTCAGGGTGAAGCTTTCTTT. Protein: CSVEGQGEAFF.

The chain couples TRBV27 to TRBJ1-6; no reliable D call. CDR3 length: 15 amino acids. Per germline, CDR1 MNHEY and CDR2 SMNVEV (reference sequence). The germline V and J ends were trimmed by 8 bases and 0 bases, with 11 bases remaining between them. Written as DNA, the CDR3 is TGTGCCAGCTACTCTCGGGGCTCCTATAATTCACCCCTCCACTTT. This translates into CASYSRGSYNSPLHF.

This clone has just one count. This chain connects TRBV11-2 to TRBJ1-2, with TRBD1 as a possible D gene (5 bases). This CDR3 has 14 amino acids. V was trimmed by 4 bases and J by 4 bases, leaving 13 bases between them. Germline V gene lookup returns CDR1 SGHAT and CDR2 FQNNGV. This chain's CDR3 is CASSSNSGFYGYTF. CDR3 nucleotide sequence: TGTGCCAGCAGCTCGAACTCAGGGTTCTATGGCTACACCTTC.

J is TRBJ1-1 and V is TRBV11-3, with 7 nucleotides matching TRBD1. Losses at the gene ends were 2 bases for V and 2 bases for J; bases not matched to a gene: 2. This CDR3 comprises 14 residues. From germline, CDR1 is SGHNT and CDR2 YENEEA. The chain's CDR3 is CASSLRGGNTEAFF. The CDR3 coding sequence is TGTGCCAGCAGCTTACGAGGGGGCAACACTGAAGCTTTCTTT.

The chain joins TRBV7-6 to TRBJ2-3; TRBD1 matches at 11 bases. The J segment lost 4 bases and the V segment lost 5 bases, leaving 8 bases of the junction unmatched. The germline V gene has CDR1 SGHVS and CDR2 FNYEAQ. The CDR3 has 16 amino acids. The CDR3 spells CASSPRDRGYADTQYF. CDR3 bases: TGTGCCAGCAGCCCGCGGGACAGGGGGTATGCAGATACGCAGTATTTT.

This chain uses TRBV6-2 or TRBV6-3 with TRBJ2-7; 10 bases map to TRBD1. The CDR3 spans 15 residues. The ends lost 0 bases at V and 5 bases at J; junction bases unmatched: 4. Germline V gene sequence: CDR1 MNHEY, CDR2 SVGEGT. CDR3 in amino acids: CASSYSGTGVNEQYF. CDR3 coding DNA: TGTGCCAGCAGTTACTCGGGGACAGGGGTCAACGAGCAGTACTTC.

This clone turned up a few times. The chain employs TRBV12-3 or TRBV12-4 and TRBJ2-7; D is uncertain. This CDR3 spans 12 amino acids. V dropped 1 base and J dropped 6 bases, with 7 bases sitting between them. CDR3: CASSLGTGEQYF. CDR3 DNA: TGTGCCAGCAGTTTAGGAACGGGCGAGCAGTACTTC.

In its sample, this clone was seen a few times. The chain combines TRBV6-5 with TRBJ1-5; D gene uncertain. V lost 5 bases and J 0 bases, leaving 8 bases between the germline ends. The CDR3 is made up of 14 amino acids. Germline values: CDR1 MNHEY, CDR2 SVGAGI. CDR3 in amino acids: CASSPQYSNQPQHF. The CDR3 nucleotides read TGTGCCAGCAGTCCACAGTATAGCAATCAGCCCCAGCATTTT.

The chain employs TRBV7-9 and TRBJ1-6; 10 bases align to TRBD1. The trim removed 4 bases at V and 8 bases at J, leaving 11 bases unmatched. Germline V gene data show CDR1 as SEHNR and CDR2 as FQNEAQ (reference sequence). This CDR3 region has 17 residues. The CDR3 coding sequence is TGTGCCAGCAGCTCCCGGACAGGGGGTCCGATTCATTCACCCCTCCACTTT. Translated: CASSSRTGGPIHSPLHF.

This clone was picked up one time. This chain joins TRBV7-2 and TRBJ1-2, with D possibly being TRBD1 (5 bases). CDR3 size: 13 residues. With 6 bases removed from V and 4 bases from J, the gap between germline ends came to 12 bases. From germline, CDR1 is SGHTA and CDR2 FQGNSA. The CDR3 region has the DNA TGTGCCAGCAGAGCGGGGGGTTCCTATGGCTACACCTTC. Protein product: CASRAGGSYGYTF.

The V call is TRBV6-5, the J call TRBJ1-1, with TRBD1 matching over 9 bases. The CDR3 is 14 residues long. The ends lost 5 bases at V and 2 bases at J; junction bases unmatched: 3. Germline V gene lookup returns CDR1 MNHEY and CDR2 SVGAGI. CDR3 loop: CASSRTGDNTEAFF. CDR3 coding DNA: TGTGCCAGCAGTCGGACAGGGGATAACACTGAAGCTTTCTTT.

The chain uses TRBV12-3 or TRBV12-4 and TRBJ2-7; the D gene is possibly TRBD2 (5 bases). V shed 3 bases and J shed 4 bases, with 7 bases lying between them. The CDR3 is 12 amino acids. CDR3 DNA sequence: TGTGCCAGCAGTTTCAGCGGATACGAGCAGTACTTC. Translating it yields CASSFSGYEQYF.

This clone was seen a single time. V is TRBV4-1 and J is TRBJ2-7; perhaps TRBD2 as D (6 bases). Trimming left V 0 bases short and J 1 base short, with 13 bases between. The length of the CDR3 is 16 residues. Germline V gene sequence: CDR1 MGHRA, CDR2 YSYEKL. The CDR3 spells CASSQDEGGESYEQYF. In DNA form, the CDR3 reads TGCGCCAGCAGCCAAGATGAAGGCGGGGAGTCCTACGAGCAGTACTTC.

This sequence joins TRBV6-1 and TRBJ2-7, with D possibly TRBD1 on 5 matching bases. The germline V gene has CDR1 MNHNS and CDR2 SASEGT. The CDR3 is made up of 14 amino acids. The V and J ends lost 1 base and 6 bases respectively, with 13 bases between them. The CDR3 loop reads CASSEVSEGVEQYF. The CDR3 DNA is TGTGCCAGCAGTGAAGTAAGCGAAGGGGTCGAGCAGTACTTC.

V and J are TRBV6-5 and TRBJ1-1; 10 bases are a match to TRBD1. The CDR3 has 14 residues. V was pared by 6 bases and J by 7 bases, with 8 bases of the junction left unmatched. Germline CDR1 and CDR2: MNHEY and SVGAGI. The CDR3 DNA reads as TGTGCCAGCAGGGCTACCGGGACAGGGGATGAAGCTTTCTTT. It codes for CASRATGTGDEAFF.

The CDR3 spells CAIGQGSTEAFF. The DNA of the CDR3 is TGTGCCATTGGACAGGGCAGCACTGAAGCTTTCTTT. The rearrangement uses TRBV6-5 and TRBJ1-1; TRBD1 matches 8 bases. V trimming: 10 bases; J trimming: 4 bases; junction bases outside the gene matches: 5. Per the germline V gene, CDR1 is MNHEY and CDR2 is SVGAGI. The CDR3 has 12 residues.

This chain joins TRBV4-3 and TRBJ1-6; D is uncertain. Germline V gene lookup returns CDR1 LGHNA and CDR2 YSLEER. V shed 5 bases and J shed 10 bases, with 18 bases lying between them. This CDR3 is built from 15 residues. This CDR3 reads CASSIWAGQASPLHF. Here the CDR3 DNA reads TGCGCCAGCAGCATTTGGGCGGGCCAGGCATCACCCCTCCACTTT.